This T cell receptor (beta chain) was captured by sequencing in a study of blood T cells in healthy people across ages. Study-level points and caveats: Diversity estimated from one million T cells was considered an underestimate.

About this clonotype: Its antigen is currently unknown.

Germline CDR1 is LGHDT and CDR2 is YNNKEL (reference sequence). Germline trimming cut 1 base from V and 6 bases from J; bases unmatched to any gene: 4. This CDR3 has 15 amino acids. A second PCR, run for about 6 to 12 cycles, used a sample-barcoded 5' primer plus a J-beta primer mix. Through a template-switch adaptor with 12 random nucleotides, each cDNA molecule received a tag. TCRdb analysed the 5' RACE reads with MiXCR anew, one entry per CDR3 protein. The sample lists 700,000 to 900,000 distinct CDR3 sequences, about 26% occurring once. The data also belong to a second study, concerning T cells of mothers and their children.

The TCR sequence derives from a boy aged 5-17 years in good health. Sequenced sample: blood. The chain joins TRBV3-1 to TRBJ1-5; 9 nucleotides agree with TRBD1. As DNA, the CDR3 is TGTGCCAGCAGCCAAGGCCCGACAGGGGGTCAGCCCCAGCATTTT. Amino acids: CASSQGPTGGQPQHF.